This TCR beta chain was sequenced in a study of blood T cell repertoires in COVID-19. Across the study: Samples came from the United States, Italy and Spain, spanning acute and convalescent COVID-19. T cells, B-cell-depleted T cells, or PBMCs provided the cDNA or gDNA that served as material.

This CDR3 has 15 amino acids. The germline CDR1 and CDR2 sequences are SGHNT and YYREEE (reference sequence). J gave up 6 bases and V 1 base, and 7 bases lay outside the gene matches. Authors' methods: From reference gene primer amplification, estimates of nucleated cell counts were derived. This table comes from immunoSEQ multiplex PCR, and its TCRdb copy is limited to in-frame clones, with some not included. Clone size and the V and J calls come from that table; the DNA yielded D and trimming. The table lists about 38,000 clones, under 90% of them singletons, with approximately 1.6% in the top ten.

The sequenced sample consisted of peripheral blood. The TCR was taken from a man in his sixties with COVID-19, enrolled during active disease. The J gene is TRBJ1-2, the V gene TRBV5-4; 9 nucleotides line up with TRBD1. The CDR3: CASSLRDREGDGYTF. The CDR3 nucleotides are TGTGCCAGCAGCTTGCGGGACAGGGAGGGCGATGGCTACACCTTC.